This paragraph covers one TCR beta chain sequence. This record comes from a study of blood T cell repertoires in COVID-19. Study at large: The origin of the acute and convalescent COVID-19 samples was the United States, Italy and Spain.

Sequencing was performed with immunoSEQ multiplex PCR; in TCRdb, only in-frame clones are kept and a portion is missing. This sample carries some 350,000 clones, around 87% of them seen once, and the ten largest clones take approximately 5%. Participants, roughly 18 to 100 years old, spanned about two dozen US areas. What was sequenced was PBMCs or T cells enriched from blood (not recorded which). The origin of this receptor is a woman under 40 who had recovered from COVID-19.

The CDR3 coding sequence is TGCGCCAGCAGCCACGGGACAGGGGGCACTGAAGCTTTCTTT. It specifies CASSHGTGGTEAFF. This rearrangement joins TRBV5-1 to TRBJ1-1; 11 bases align to TRBD1. Germline CDR1 reads SGHRS; CDR2 reads YFSETQ. This CDR3 comprises 14 residues. With 4 bases clipped from V and 4 bases from J, the junction kept 3 bases outside the gene matches.